The next 21 T cell receptor beta chains were all read from a single sample in a study of cytomegalovirus exposure and HLA in healthy donors. The PCR had 60 Vbeta and 13 Jbeta primers. This table comes from immunoSEQ multiplex PCR, and its TCRdb copy is limited to in-frame clones, with some not included. Altogether under 200,000 clones are present, 60% to 80% being singletons, with the ten largest covering around 2.5%. Sequenced sample: PBMCs. All receptors derive from a man in his fifties or sixties in good health and CMV-seronegative.

V usage is TRBV13 and J usage is TRBJ2-7; TRBD1 aligns across 9 bases. The germline CDR1 and CDR2 sequences are PRHDT and FYEKMQ (reference sequence). Trimming removed 5 bases from V and 5 bases from J; junction bases left unmatched: 4. The CDR3 sequence is 13 residues long. The CDR3 reads CASSPRTGDEQYF. In nucleotides, the CDR3 is TGTGCCAGCAGCCCCCGGACAGGGGACGAGCAGTACTTC.

The chain employs TRBV19 and TRBJ2-2, with TRBD1 matching over 7 bases. This CDR3 region has 18 residues. Per the germline V gene, CDR1 is LNHDA and CDR2 is SQIVND (reference sequence). The V and J ends lost 6 bases and 6 bases, in that order; junction bases with no gene match: 19. CDR3 in DNA: TGTGCCAGTAGAATGGTTGGTGGGGCAGGGGGATTCGCCGGGGAGCTGTTTTTT. Encoded protein: CASRMVGGAGGFAGELFF.

The chain has TRBV27 and TRBJ2-5; TRBD1 might be the D (6 bases). The CDR3 length is 15 residues. Trimming took 6 bases from V and 1 from J, leaving 15 bases between them. Looked up from germline, CDR1 is MNHEY and CDR2 is SMNVEV (reference sequence). For the CDR3, the DNA is TGTGCCAGCAGCCCAGCCGGGACACGCCAAGAGACCCAGTACTTC. Residues: CASSPAGTRQETQYF.

This chain links TRBV28 with TRBJ1-1; D may be TRBD1 (6 bases). The CDR3 has 12 amino acids. Trimming left V 7 bases short and J 4 bases short, with 10 bases between. Germline V lookup: CDR1 MDHEN, CDR2 SYDVKM. The CDR3 reads CASTLDSTEAFF. CDR3 in DNA: TGTGCCAGCACCCTGGACAGCACTGAAGCTTTCTTT.

A single count supports this clone. V is TRBV19 and J is TRBJ1-1; 8 bases are a match to TRBD1. Germline V gene lookup returns CDR1 LNHDA and CDR2 SQIVND (reference sequence). The CDR3 has 18 amino acids. V lost 8 bases and J lost 2; bases outside the gene matches: 19. CDR3 sequence reads: CASSDRAPHRGGNTEAFF. The CDR3 DNA sequence: TGTGCCAGTTCGGACAGGGCCCCCCATCGCGGGGGTAACACTGAAGCTTTCTTT.

In DNA, the CDR3 is TGCGCCAGCAGCTTGGCCCTCGGGAGGAAGACCGGGGAGCTGTTTTTT. Translating gives CASSLALGRKTGELFF. This chain links TRBV5-1 with TRBJ2-2, with TRBD2 identical over 7 bases. Germline CDR1 and CDR2: SGHRS and YFSETQ. This CDR3 has 16 amino acids. V was clipped by 0 bases and J by 5 bases; unmatched bases: 7.

The chain links TRBV19 to TRBJ1-3; 7 nucleotides align to TRBD1. This CDR3 is 13 amino acids long. Germline CDR1 is LNHDA and CDR2 is SQIVND (reference sequence). J gave up 3 bases and V 5 bases, and 1 base lay outside the gene matches. CDR3 nucleotides: TGTGCCAGTAGTCGGACAGGTGGAAACACCATATATTTT. Amino acid sequence: CASSRTGGNTIYF.

The CDR3 loop is CASTYRGGTEAFF. In DNA form, the CDR3 reads TGTGCCAGCACCTACAGGGGGGGGACTGAAGCTTTCTTT. This chain uses TRBV6-6 with TRBJ1-1; TRBD1 agrees at 8 bases. Germline assignment: CDR1 MNHNY and CDR2 SVGAGI (reference sequence). CDR3 size: 13 residues. V shed 7 bases, J shed 5 bases, and the junction held 6 bases outside the gene matches.

This clone turned up a few times. The chain joins TRBV6-6 to TRBJ2-3; D is uncertain. The CDR3 consists of 14 residues. The V end lost 5 bases, the J end lost 2 bases, and 11 bases lay between the germline ends. Germline V gene data show CDR1 as MNHNY and CDR2 as SVGAGI (reference sequence). The CDR3 reads CASSRRLDTDTQYF. The DNA for the CDR3 is TGTGCCAGCAGTCGCCGCTTAGACACAGATACGCAGTATTTT.

This clone was found a few times. This rearrangement joins TRBV2 to TRBJ1-1, with TRBD1 identical over 8 bases. Germline loops: CDR1 SNHLY, CDR2 FYNNEI. The V and J ends lost 10 bases and 4 bases, in that order; junction bases with no gene match: 11. The CDR3 loop spans 14 amino acids. DNA of the CDR3: TGTGCCAACATCGAGGACAGGGTGAGCACTGAAGCTTTCTTT. It yields the protein CANIEDRVSTEAFF.

The V gene is TRBV6-1, the J gene TRBJ1-2; 9 nucleotides agree with TRBD1. CDR3 length: 13 amino acids. Germline assignment: CDR1 MNHNS and CDR2 SASEGT. V lost 3 bases and J lost 7; bases outside the gene matches: 3. CDR3 nucleotides: TGTGCCAGCAGTGAGGGACAGGGCTCTGGCTACACCTTC. Translating gives CASSEGQGSGYTF.

J is TRBJ2-1 and V is TRBV9, with 9 bases lining up with TRBD2. Germline assignment: CDR1 SGDLS and CDR2 YYNGEE. V dropped 0 bases and J dropped 4; count of bases not matched to a gene: 8. This CDR3 region has 17 residues. CDR3 sequence (DNA): TGTGCCAGCAGCGTAGGCCTTAGCGGGAGAACTTACAATGAGCAGTTCTTC. This codes for CASSVGLSGRTYNEQFF.

V usage is TRBV7-2 and J usage is TRBJ1-2; the match to TRBD1 covers 9 bases. The CDR3 spans 15 residues. The V gene's germline CDR1 is SGHTA and CDR2 FQGNSA. Losses at the gene ends were 3 bases for V and 2 bases for J; bases not matched to a gene: 4. The chain's CDR3 is CASSLRTGDNYGYTF. The CDR3, as DNA: TGTGCCAGCAGCTTGCGGACAGGGGACAACTATGGCTACACCTTC.

The rearrangement uses TRBV28 and TRBJ2-7; TRBD2 matches 9 bases. This CDR3 has 15 residues. The germline V gene has CDR1 MDHEN and CDR2 SYDVKM. Unmatched junction bases numbered 9, after V lost 6 bases and J lost 3 bases. The CDR3 here is CASRTGTSIFYEQYF. The DNA for the CDR3 is TGTGCCAGCAGGACCGGGACTAGCATCTTCTACGAGCAGTACTTC.

Here the CDR3 DNA reads TGTGCCAGCTCACACCAACTGGACACGGTCTACGAGCAGTACTTC. The encoded protein is CASSHQLDTVYEQYF. The chain links TRBV18 to TRBJ2-5; possible D gene TRBD1, 5 bases. The J call may be mistaken, given a closer DNA end match to TRBJ2-7. CDR3 length: 15 amino acids. CDR1 and CDR2 from the germline V gene are KGHSH and LQKENI.

The chain has TRBV25-1 and TRBJ2-7, with 7 bases lining up with TRBD1. This CDR3 region has 15 residues. Germline trimming cut 4 bases from V and 0 bases from J; bases unmatched to any gene: 6. Germline CDR1 is MGHDK and CDR2 is SYGVNS. This CDR3 reads CASSGTTGSSYEQYF. CDR3 DNA: TGTGCCAGCAGTGGGACGACAGGGAGCTCCTACGAGCAGTACTTC.

CDR3 DNA sequence: TGCGCCAGCAGCCGAGGACCCCTTGACAGGGGTGGAAACACCATATATTTT. Protein sequence: CASSRGPLDRGGNTIYF. The chain combines TRBV5-1 with TRBJ1-3; the match to TRBD1 covers 8 bases. Unmatched junction bases numbered 12, after V lost 4 bases and J lost 3 bases. The CDR3 loop spans 17 amino acids. The germline gives CDR1 SGHRS, CDR2 YFSETQ. Supplemented by reference TRBV5-1 and TRBJ1-3, the full variable domain reads KAGVTQTPRYLIKTRGQQVTLSCSPISGHRSVSWYQQTPGQGLQFLFEYFSETQRNKGNFPGRFSGRQFSNSRSEMNVSTLELGDSALYLCASSRGPLDRGGNTIYFGEGSWLTVV.

CDR3 bases: TGTGCCAGCAGCTTAGGGCAAGAGACTCTCCAGTACTTC. Translated: CASSLGQETLQYF. The V gene is TRBV7-8, the J gene TRBJ2-5; D is unresolved. The germline gives CDR1 SGHVS, CDR2 FQNEAQ. V lost 1 base and J 10 bases, leaving 13 bases between the germline ends. The CDR3 length is 13 residues. The variable domain in full, with the rest retrieved from reference TRBV7-8 and TRBJ2-5, is GAGVSQSPRYKVAKRGQDVALRCDPISGHVSLFWYQQALGQGPEFLTYFQNEAQLDKSGLPSDRFFAERPEGSVSTLKIQRTQQEDSAVYLCASSLGQETLQYFGPGTRLLVL.

This clone has a single count. The chain uses TRBV5-4 and TRBJ1-4, with a possible D match to TRBD1 (5 bases). The length of the CDR3 is 14 residues. The germline V gene has CDR1 SGHNT and CDR2 YYREEE (reference sequence). V lost 1 base, J lost 1 base, and 5 bases lay in between. The CDR3 coding sequence is TGTGCCAGCAGCTTGCAGGGAACTAATGAAAAACTGTTTTTT. Translated, it gives CASSLQGTNEKLFF.

The chain has TRBV5-5 and TRBJ2-1; 8 bases line up with TRBD1. The CDR3 spans 13 residues. The trim removed 5 bases at V and 6 bases at J, leaving 4 bases unmatched. CDR1 is SGHKS, CDR2 YYEKEE, per germline (reference sequence). The CDR3 sequence: CASSGDRTNEQFF. For the CDR3, the DNA is TGTGCCAGCAGTGGGGACAGGACCAATGAGCAGTTCTTC.

This clone was recorded a few times. V usage is TRBV5-1 and J usage is TRBJ2-7; 9 bases are a match to TRBD1. The CDR3 consists of 14 residues. J gave up 2 bases and V 5 bases, and 5 bases lay outside the gene matches. Looked up from germline, CDR1 is SGHRS and CDR2 is YFSETQ. The CDR3 here is CASSSGTGTYEQYF. The CDR3, as DNA: TGCGCCAGCAGTTCCGGGACAGGGACCTACGAGCAGTACTTC.